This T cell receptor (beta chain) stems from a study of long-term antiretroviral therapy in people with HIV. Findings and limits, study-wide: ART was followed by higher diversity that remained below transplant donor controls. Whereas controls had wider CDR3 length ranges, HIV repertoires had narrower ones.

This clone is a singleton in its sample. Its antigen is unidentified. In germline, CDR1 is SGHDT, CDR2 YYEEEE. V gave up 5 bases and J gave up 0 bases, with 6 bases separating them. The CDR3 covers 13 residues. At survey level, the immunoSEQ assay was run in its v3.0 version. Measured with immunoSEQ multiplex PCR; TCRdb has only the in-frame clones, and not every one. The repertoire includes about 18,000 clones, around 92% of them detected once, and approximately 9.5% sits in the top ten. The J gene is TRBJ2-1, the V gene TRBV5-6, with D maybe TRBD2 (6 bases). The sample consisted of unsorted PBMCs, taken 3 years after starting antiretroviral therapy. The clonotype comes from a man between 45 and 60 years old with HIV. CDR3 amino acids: CASRGGSYNEQFF. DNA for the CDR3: TGTGCCAGCAGGGGGGGCTCCTACAATGAGCAGTTCTTC.